This is a list of T cell receptor beta chains from one sample in a study of OX40 agonist ivuxolimab in advanced cancers. Profiled with immunoSEQ multiplex PCR; TCRdb holds only in-frame clones, not every one. The table records 63,000 or so clones, 88% of them present only once. The sequencing used CD4+ or CD8+ T cells sorted from blood, collected in a trial of the OX40 agonist ivuxolimab. The receptors stem from an adult with an advanced solid tumor such as melanoma, head and neck, liver or kidney cancer. CDR3s include the opening cysteine and the closing phenylalanine or tryptophan. D genes are given only for firm matches. Some rows have no size entry. The others give once, few or many, or a class for an expanded clone.

abundance	d_gene	j_gene	v_gene	CDR3aa	CDR3nt
NA	NA	TRBJ1-1	TRBV28	CASSLDELSQGTEAFF	TGTGCCAGCAGTTTGGATGAACTTTCTCAGGGAACTGAAGCTTTCTTT
NA	NA	TRBJ2-1	TRBV5-6	CASSLGRDEQFF	TGTGCCAGCAGCTTGGGGCGCGATGAGCAGTTCTTC
NA	TRBD1	TRBJ1-1	TRBV28	CASSFRRGRRTEAFF	TGTGCCAGCAGTTTTCGGAGGGGGCGTCGCACTGAAGCTTTCTTT
NA	TRBD2	TRBJ2-1	TRBV9	CASSGGTSGRGNEQFF	TGTGCCAGCAGCGGGGGTACTAGCGGAAGGGGGAATGAGCAGTTCTTC
NA	NA	TRBJ1-1	TRBV10-1	CASSESGNTEAFF	TGCGCCAGCAGTGAGTCAGGGAACACTGAAGCTTTCTTT
NA	TRBD1	TRBJ1-1	TRBV6-5	CASRPGDRGTFF	TGTGCCAGCCGCCCCGGGGACAGGGGCACTTTCTTT
NA	NA	TRBJ2-3	TRBV6-1	CASTRDTSTDTQYF	TGTGCCAGCACCCGGGACACTAGCACAGATACGCAGTATTTT
few	NA	TRBJ2-7	TRBV12-1	CASSFGAYRGPAYEQYF	TGTGCCAGCAGCTTTGGCGCCTATCGGGGGCCCGCCTACGAGCAGTACTTC
few	TRBD1	TRBJ2-2	TRBV7-9	CASRETGTGELFF	TGTGCCAGCAGGGAGACAGGGACCGGGGAGCTGTTTTTT
NA	TRBD1	TRBJ2-2	TRBV29-1	CSGWDRDELFF	TGCAGCGGCTGGGACAGGGATGAGCTGTTTTTT
few	NA	TRBJ2-2	TRBV28	CASSTQNTGELFF	TGTGCCAGCAGTACACAGAACACCGGGGAGCTGTTTTTT
once	NA	TRBJ1-2	TRBV5-1	CASSLQGSYGYTF	TGCGCCAGCAGCTTGCAGGGTAGCTATGGCTACACCTTC
NA	TRBD1	TRBJ1-1	TRBV7-9	CASSFPGGNTEAFF	TGTGCCAGCAGCTTCCCAGGGGGGAACACTGAAGCTTTCTTT
NA	TRBD1	TRBJ1-1	TRBV6-5	CASRKDRMNTEAFF	TGTGCCAGCAGGAAGGACAGGATGAACACTGAAGCTTTCTTT
NA	NA	TRBJ1-5	TRBV10-2	CASRDWGSNQPQHF	TGCGCCAGCAGGGACTGGGGCAGCAATCAGCCCCAGCATTTT
NA	TRBD2	TRBJ2-1	TRBV5-6	CASTNPGLAGGGNEQFF	TGTGCCAGCACCAACCCGGGACTAGCGGGGGGGGGAAATGAGCAGTTCTTC
NA	NA	TRBJ2-3	TRBV11-2	CASSFRGADTQYF	TGTGCCAGCAGCTTTAGGGGCGCAGATACGCAGTATTTT
NA	NA	TRBJ2-3	TRBV5-3	CARSPISSRSHGNTQYF	TGTGCCAGAAGCCCGATAAGTTCTAGGTCCCACGGGAATACGCAGTATTTT
NA	NA	TRBJ2-1	TRBV18	CASSPQDLNEQFF	TGTGCCAGCTCACCACAGGACCTCAATGAGCAGTTCTTC
NA	NA	TRBJ2-5	TRBV5-4	CASSLARGGETQYF	TGTGCCAGCAGTCTAGCGAGAGGGGGAGAGACCCAGTACTTC
NA	TRBD1	TRBJ2-1	TRBV15	CATSRDYVGQGGNEQFF	TGTGCCACCAGCAGAGATTATGTGGGACAGGGGGGCAATGAGCAGTTCTTC
NA	NA	TRBJ2-2	TRBV6-1	CASSEFPGAGELFF	TGTGCCAGCAGTGAATTTCCAGGCGCCGGGGAGCTGTTTTTT
NA	NA	TRBJ2-4	TRBV7-2	CASSRGTFQIQYF	TGTGCCAGCAGCCGCGGGACCTTCCAAATTCAGTACTTC
NA	NA	TRBJ1-1	TRBV5-1	CASSLQGGTEAFF	TGCGCCAGCAGCTTGCAAGGAGGCACTGAAGCTTTCTTT
NA	NA	TRBJ2-7	TRBV6-1	CASSDRVSYEQYF	TGTGCCAGCAGTGACAGGGTTTCCTACGAGCAGTACTTC
NA	NA	TRBJ2-2	TRBV30	CAWIGRTNTGELFF	TGTGCCTGGATCGGGAGAACGAACACCGGGGAGCTGTTTTTT
NA	NA	TRBJ1-2	TRBV2	CASSEAGRGYTF	TGTGCCAGCAGTGAGGCCGGGCGGGGCTACACCTTC
NA	NA	TRBJ1-2	TRBV10-3	CATSAGGNYGYTF	TGTGCCACCTCCGCCGGAGGTAACTATGGCTACACCTTC
NA	NA	TRBJ1-2	TRBV30	CAWSVSRGGAVYTF	TGTGCCTGGAGTGTCTCCCGGGGAGGGGCAGTCTACACCTTC
once	NA	TRBJ2-7	TRBV10-3	CAISEDSGSYEQYF	TGTGCCATCAGTGAAGATAGCGGTTCCTACGAGCAGTACTTC
NA	TRBD1	TRBJ2-7	TRBV15	CATSRRDRVDEQYF	TGTGCCACCAGCAGACGGGACAGAGTTGACGAGCAGTACTTC
NA	NA	TRBJ2-1	TRBV18	CASSPLQGDEQFF	TGTGCCAGCTCACCACTTCAGGGCGATGAGCAGTTCTTC
NA	NA	TRBJ2-2	TRBV27	CASSLGGRDLGELFF	TGTGCCAGCAGTTTAGGAGGCAGGGACTTAGGGGAGCTGTTTTTT
NA	NA	TRBJ1-1	TRBV28	CASSFSGGYNTEAFF	TGTGCCAGCAGTTTCAGTGGGGGGTATAACACTGAAGCTTTCTTT
NA	NA	TRBJ2-1	TRBV9	CVSSVGTLNEQFF	TGTGTCAGCAGCGTAGGAACCCTCAATGAGCAGTTCTTC